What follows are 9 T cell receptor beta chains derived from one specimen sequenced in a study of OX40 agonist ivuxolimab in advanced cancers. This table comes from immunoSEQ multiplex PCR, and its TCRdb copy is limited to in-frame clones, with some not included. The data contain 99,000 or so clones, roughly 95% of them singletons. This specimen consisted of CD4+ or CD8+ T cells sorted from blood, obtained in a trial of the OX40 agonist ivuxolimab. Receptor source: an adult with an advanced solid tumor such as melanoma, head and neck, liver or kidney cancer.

The CDR3 DNA is TGTGCCAGCCGGGGCCATAACACAGATACGCAGTATTTT. Translating it yields CASRGHNTDTQYF. This chain connects TRBV2 to TRBJ2-3, with D perhaps TRBD1 or TRBD2 (5 bases each). V gave up 8 bases and J gave up 2 bases, with 11 bases separating them. CDR1 is SNHLY and CDR2 is FYNNEI in the germline V gene. The CDR3 extends over 13 amino acids.

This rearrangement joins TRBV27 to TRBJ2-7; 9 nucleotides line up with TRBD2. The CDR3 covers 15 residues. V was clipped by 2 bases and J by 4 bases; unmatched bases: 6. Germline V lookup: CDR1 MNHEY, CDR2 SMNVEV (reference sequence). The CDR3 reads CASSLAGGPGYEQYF. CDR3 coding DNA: TGTGCCAGCAGTTTAGCGGGGGGGCCGGGGTACGAGCAGTACTTC.

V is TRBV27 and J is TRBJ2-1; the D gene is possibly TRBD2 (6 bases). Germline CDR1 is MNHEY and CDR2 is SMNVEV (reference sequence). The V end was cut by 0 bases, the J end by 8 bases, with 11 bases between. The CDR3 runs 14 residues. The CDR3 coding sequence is TGTGCCAGCAGTTTATCGGAGGGCCTGTATGAGCAGTTCTTC. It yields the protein CASSLSEGLYEQFF.

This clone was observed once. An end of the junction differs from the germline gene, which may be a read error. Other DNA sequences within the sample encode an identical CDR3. DNA of the CDR3: TGTGCCAGCAGCGACGGGACAGGGTGGTCCGGGGCCAACGTCTTGACTTTC. Translation gives CASSDGTGWSGANVLTF. The gene calls are TRBV7-9 and TRBJ2-6, with 9 positions matching TRBD1. This CDR3 has 17 residues. Germline V gene sequence: CDR1 SEHNR, CDR2 FQNEAQ (reference sequence).

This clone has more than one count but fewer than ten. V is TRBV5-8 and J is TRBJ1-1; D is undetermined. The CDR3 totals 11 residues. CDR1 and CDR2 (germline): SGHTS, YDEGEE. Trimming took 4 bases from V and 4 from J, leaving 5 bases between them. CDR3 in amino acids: CASSRSTEAFF. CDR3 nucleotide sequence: TGTGCCAGCAGCCGGAGCACTGAAGCTTTCTTT.

As DNA, the CDR3 is TGTGCTAGTGGTTTGGATCAACAGGGGGACACTGAAGCTTTCTTT. This encodes CASGLDQQGDTEAFF. J is TRBJ1-1 and V is TRBV12-5, with 8 bases aligning to TRBD1. The V gene's germline CDR1 is LGHNT and CDR2 FRNRAP. The CDR3 length is 15 residues. With 1 base clipped from V and 3 bases from J, the junction kept 4 bases outside the gene matches.

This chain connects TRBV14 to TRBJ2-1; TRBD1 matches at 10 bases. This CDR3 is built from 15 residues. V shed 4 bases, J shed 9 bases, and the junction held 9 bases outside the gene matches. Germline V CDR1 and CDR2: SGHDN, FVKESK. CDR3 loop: CASSLIRQGAAEQFF. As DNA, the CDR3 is TGTGCCAGCAGCCTCATAAGACAGGGGGCGGCTGAGCAGTTCTTC. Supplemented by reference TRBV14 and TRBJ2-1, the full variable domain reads EAGVTQFPSHSVIEKGQTVTLRCDPISGHDNLYWYRRVMGKEIKFLLHFVKESKQDESGMPNNRFLAERTGGTYSTLKVQPAELEDSGVYFCASSLIRQGAAEQFFGPGTRLTVL.

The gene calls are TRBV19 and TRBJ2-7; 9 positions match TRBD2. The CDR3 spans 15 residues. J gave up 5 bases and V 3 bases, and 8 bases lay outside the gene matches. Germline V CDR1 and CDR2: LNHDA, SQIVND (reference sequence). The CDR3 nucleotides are TGTGCCAGTAGTATGGGAGCGGGAGGTGTCGACGAGCAGTACTTC. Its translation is CASSMGAGGVDEQYF.

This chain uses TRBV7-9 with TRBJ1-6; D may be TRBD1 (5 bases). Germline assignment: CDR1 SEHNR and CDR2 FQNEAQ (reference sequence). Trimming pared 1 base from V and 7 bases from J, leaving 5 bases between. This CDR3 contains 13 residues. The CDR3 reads CASSLGTNSPLHF. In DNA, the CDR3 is TGTGCCAGCAGCTTAGGGACAAATTCACCCCTCCACTTT.